The TCR beta chain described here comes from a study of neurological immune-mediated disorders. TCRdb re-called the 5' RACE reads with MiXCR, one entry per CDR3 protein. The table records about 66,000 distinct CDR3 sequences, almost 4% of them present only once. This clonotype was counted many times. Its antigen remains unknown. The germline V and J ends were trimmed by 0 bases and 7 bases, with 10 bases remaining between them. Germline V lookup: CDR1 SGHTA, CDR2 FQGNSA. CDR3 length: 15 residues. Study-wide points: One related-CDR3 cluster, found by phylogenetic grouping, held repertoires of 18 of 34 multiple sclerosis patients and is a possible signature. TCR-beta repertoires seemed private in all groups, with no expanded CDR3 amino acid sequences shared.

This TCR was sampled from a man aged 25 to 45 with multiple sclerosis. Sequencing was carried out using PBMCs. The chain couples TRBV7-2 to TRBJ1-6; tentatively, D is TRBD1 (6 bases). This CDR3 is CASSLAYGGNSPLHF. CDR3 nucleotide sequence: TGTGCCAGCAGCTTAGCGTACGGGGGCAATTCACCCCTCCACTTT. Full variable domain (rest looked up from reference TRBV7-2 and TRBJ1-6): GAGVSQSPSNKVTEKGKDVELRCDPISGHTALYWYRQSLGQGLEFLIYFQGNSAPDKSGLPSDRFSAERTGGSVSTLTIQRTQQEDSAVYLCASSLAYGGNSPLHFGNGTRLTVT.